This paragraph covers one T cell receptor (beta chain) sequence. The data were taken from a study of OX40 agonist ivuxolimab in advanced cancers. Study background: The dose-escalation cohort was about 83% male, with a mean age of approximately 62 years, ranging about 23 to 79.

Here immunoSEQ multiplex PCR was the method, and the copy in TCRdb shows in-frame clones only, minus some. The table records about 49,000 clones, roughly 94% of them present only once. Germline loops: CDR1 KGHSY, CDR2 FQNENV. The CDR3 extends over 16 amino acids. V lost 3 bases, J lost 6 bases, and 12 bases stayed unmatched. The sequence derives from an adult with an advanced solid tumor such as melanoma, head and neck, liver or kidney cancer. The chain employs TRBV16 and TRBJ1-2, with TRBD1 matching 8 bases. Sequenced material: CD4+ or CD8+ T cells sorted from blood, taken in a trial of the OX40 agonist ivuxolimab. CDR3 amino acids: CASSHGWSGGKNGYTF. In nucleotides, the CDR3 is TGTGCCAGCAGCCACGGATGGTCAGGGGGCAAGAATGGCTACACCTTC.